One TCR beta chain is described in this entry. The CDR3 covers 15 residues. Germline loops: CDR1 SGDLS, CDR2 YYNGEE. J lost 6 bases, V lost 4 bases, and 5 bases had no gene match. Original methodology: Amplification of reference gene primers provided the estimated nucleated cell counts. Only in-frame clones appear in the TCRdb table, and some are missing; sequencing was by immunoSEQ multiplex PCR. The D gene and trimming were derived from the DNA, and the V and J assignments and clone size from that table. The sample includes about 16,000 clones, around 90% of them seen just once. This entry comes from a study of blood T cell repertoires in COVID-19. For the study at large: Whether acute or convalescent, the COVID-19 samples came from the United States, Italy and Spain.

The sequence derives from a human donor in a cohort sampled during active COVID-19. The sample consisted of peripheral blood. This chain connects TRBV9 to TRBJ2-1; 12 nucleotides agree with TRBD2. CDR3: CASSPSGGALNEQFF. The CDR3 nucleotides are TGTGCCAGCAGCCCTAGCGGGGGGGCCCTCAATGAGCAGTTCTTC.